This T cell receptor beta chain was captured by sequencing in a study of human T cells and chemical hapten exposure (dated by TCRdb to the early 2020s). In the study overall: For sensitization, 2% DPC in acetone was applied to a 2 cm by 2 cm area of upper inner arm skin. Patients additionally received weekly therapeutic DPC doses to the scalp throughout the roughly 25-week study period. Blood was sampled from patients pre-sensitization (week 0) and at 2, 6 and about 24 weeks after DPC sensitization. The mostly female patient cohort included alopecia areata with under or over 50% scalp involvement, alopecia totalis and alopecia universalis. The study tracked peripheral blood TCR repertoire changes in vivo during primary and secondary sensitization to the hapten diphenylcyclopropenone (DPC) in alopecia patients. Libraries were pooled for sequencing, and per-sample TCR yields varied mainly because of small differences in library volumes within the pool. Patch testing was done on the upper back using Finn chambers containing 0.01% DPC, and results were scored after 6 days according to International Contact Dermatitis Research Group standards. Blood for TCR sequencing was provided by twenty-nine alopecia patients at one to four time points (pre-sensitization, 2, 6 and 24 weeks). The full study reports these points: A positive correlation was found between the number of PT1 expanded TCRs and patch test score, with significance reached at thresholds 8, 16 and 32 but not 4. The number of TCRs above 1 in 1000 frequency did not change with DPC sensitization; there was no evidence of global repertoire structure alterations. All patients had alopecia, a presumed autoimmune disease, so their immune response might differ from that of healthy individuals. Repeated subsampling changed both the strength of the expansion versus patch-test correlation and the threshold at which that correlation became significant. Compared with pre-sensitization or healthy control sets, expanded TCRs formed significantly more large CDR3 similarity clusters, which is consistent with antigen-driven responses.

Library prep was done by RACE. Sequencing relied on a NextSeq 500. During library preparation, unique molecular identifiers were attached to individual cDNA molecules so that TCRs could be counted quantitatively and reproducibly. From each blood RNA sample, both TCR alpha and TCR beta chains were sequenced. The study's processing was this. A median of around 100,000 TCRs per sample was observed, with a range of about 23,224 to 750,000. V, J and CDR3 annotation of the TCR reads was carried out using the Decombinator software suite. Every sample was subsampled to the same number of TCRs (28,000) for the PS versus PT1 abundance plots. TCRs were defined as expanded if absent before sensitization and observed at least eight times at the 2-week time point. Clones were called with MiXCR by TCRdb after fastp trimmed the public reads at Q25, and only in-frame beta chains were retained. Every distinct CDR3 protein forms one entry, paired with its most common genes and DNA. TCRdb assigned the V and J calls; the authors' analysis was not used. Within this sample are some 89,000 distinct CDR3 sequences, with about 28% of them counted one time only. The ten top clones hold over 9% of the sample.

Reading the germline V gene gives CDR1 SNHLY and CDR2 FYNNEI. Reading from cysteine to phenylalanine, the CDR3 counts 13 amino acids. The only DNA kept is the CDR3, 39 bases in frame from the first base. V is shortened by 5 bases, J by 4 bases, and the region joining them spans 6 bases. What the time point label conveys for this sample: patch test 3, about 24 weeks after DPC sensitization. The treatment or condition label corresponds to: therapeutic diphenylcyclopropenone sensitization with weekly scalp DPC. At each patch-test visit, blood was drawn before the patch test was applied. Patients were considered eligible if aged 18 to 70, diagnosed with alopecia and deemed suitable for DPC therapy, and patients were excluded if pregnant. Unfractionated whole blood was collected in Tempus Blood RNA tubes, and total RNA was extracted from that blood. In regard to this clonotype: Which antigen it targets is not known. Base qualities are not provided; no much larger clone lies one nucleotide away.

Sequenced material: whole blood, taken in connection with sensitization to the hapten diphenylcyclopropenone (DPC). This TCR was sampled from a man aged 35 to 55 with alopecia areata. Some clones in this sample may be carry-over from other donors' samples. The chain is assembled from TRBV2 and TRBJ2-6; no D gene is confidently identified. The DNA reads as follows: TGTGCCAGCAGTACGTTCGGGGCCAACGTCCTGACTTTC. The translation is CASSTFGANVLTF.